This TCR beta chain stems from a study of T-cell memory formation after mild COVID-19. Across the whole study: TCR clusters mostly belonged to single donors.

This clonotype was found a few times. Its target is unknown. Study observations and caveats: CD4/CD8 balance characterized clones contracting day 15 to 85, and CD4+ skew characterized later expanders.

Trimming removed 4 bases at V and 5 bases at J, with 14 bases between. The germline V gene encodes CDR1 KGHSH and CDR2 LQKENI. The CDR3 has 14 amino acids. Using its own MiXCR run on the 5' RACE reads, TCRdb lists one record per CDR3 protein. In the table there are approximately 490,000 distinct CDR3 sequences, approximately 20% of which are singletons. This rearrangement joins TRBV18 to TRBJ2-5; the D is unclear. The source is an adult woman who had mild COVID-19 (a few samples of this study predate the infection). Cell type and time point are not known. Material for sequencing was PBMCs or a T cell subset sorted from them (not recorded which). The CDR3 loop reads CASSLNLGSETQYF. The CDR3 DNA reads TGTGCCAGCTCACTCAATCTGGGGTCCGAGACCCAGTACTTC.